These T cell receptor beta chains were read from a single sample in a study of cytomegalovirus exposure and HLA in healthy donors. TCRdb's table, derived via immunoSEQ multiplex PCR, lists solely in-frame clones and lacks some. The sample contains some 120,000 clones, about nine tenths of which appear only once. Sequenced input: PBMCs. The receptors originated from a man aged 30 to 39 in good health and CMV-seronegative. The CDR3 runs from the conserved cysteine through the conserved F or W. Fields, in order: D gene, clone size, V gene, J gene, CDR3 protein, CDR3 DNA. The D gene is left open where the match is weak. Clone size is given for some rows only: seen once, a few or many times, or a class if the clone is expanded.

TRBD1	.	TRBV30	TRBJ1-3	CAWGTGGGNTIYF	TGTGCCTGGGGAACAGGGGGTGGAAACACCATATATTTT
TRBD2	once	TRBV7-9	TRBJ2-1	CASSFLAGGLNEQFF	TGTGCCAGCAGCTTCCTAGCGGGAGGATTGAATGAGCAGTTCTTC
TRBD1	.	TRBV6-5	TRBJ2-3	CASRPTGGDTDTQYF	TGTGCCAGCAGACCGACAGGGGGAGACACAGATACGCAGTATTTT
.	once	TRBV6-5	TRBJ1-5	CASSRTPVSNQPQHF	TGTGCCAGCAGCCGGACACCGGTAAGCAATCAGCCCCAGCATTTT
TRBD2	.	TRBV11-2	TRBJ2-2	CASRSGQGSGRAVGELFF	TGTGCCAGCAGAAGTGGACAGGGTAGCGGGAGGGCCGTCGGGGAGCTGTTTTTT
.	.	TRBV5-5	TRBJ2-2	CASSLDSNTGELFF	TGTGCCAGCAGCTTGGACTCTAACACCGGGGAGCTGTTTTTT
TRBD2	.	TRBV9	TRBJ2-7	CASSVGGGNKFYEQYF	TGTGCCAGCAGCGTAGGGGGAGGGAACAAATTCTACGAGCAGTACTTC
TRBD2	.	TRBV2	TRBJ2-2	CASYGSGRSTGELFF	TGTGCCAGCTACGGGAGCGGGAGATCCACCGGGGAGCTGTTTTTT
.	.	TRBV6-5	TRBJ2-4	CASSPRSLGIQYF	TGTGCCAGCAGCCCCCGGAGTCTCGGCATTCAGTACTTC
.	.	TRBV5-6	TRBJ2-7	CASSGGAGRSYEQYF	TGTGCCAGCAGCGGAGGGGCGGGACGATCCTACGAGCAGTACTTC
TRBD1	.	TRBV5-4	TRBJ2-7	CASSVTGGSYEQYF	TGTGCCAGCAGCGTAACAGGGGGTTCCTACGAGCAGTACTTC
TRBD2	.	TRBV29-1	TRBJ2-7	CSVEDREGDRPAYEQYF	TGCAGCGTTGAAGATCGGGAGGGCGACAGGCCCGCCTACGAGCAGTACTTC
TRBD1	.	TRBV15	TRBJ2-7	CATSTAPDRVMVGQYYEQYF	TGTGCCACCAGCACTGCCCCAGACAGGGTAATGGTAGGGCAATACTACGAGCAGTACTTC
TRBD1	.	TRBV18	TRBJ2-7	CASSPGTDEQYF	TGTGCCAGCTCACCAGGGACAGACGAGCAGTACTTC
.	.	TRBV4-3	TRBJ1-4	CASSQERVANEKLFF	TGCGCCAGCAGCCAAGAACGGGTGGCTAATGAAAAACTGTTTTTT
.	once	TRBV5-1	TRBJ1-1	CASSLAGYTEAFF	TGCGCCAGCAGCTTGGCCGGGTACACTGAAGCTTTCTTT
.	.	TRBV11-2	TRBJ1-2	CASSLGGLPYGYTF	TGTGCCAGCAGCTTAGGGGGACTGCCCTATGGCTACACCTTC
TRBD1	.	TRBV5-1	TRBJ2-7	CASSPGQGLKQYF	TGCGCCAGCAGTCCGGGACAGGGATTAAAGCAGTACTTC
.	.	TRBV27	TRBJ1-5	CATGAGNQPQHF	TGTGCCACTGGGGCCGGCAATCAGCCCCAGCATTTT
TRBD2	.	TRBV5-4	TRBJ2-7	CASSPTSGRNEQYF	TGTGCCAGCAGCCCCACTAGCGGGAGAAACGAGCAGTACTTC
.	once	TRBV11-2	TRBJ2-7	CASSLGGLYYEQYF	TGTGCCAGCAGCCTGGGCGGGCTATACTACGAGCAGTACTTC
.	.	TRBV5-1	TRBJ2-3	CASSRRLLQTLESSTDTQYF	TGCGCCAGCAGCCGGAGACTACTGCAAACTCTAGAATCTAGCACAGATACGCAGTATTTT
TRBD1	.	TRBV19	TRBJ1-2	CASSIPYTGVIGYGYTF	TGTGCCAGTAGTATCCCTTATACAGGGGTTATCGGCTATGGCTACACCTTC
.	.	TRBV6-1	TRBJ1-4	CASSPGGVGEKLFF	TGTGCCAGCAGTCCGGGAGGGGTAGGTGAAAAACTGTTTTTT
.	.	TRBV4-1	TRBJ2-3	CASSPEGLLDTDTQYF	TGCGCCAGCAGCCCTGAGGGACTTCTCGACACAGATACGCAGTATTTT
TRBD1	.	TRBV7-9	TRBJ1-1	CASSYRGNTEAFF	TGTGCCAGCAGCTACAGGGGGAACACTGAAGCTTTCTTT